This passage covers 9 T cell receptor beta chains from one sample sequenced in a study of response to subunit inactivated influenza vaccine. TCRdb re-derived calls from the RT-PCR reads in MiXCR, one entry per CDR3 protein. The sample has under 950,000 distinct CDR3 sequences; 21% are singletons. The specimen was PBMCs from blood, collected more than 4 days after vaccination. These receptors were obtained from a man aged 50-60 years who received an inactivated influenza vaccine.

The J gene is TRBJ1-3, the V gene TRBV12-3 or TRBV12-4, with D hard to call. The CDR3 is 16 residues long. Trimming removed 6 bases from V and 0 bases from J, with 15 bases in between. CDR3 bases: TGTGCCAGCAGCCTAGGGAGTGGGAACTCTGGAAACACCATATATTTT. It is translated as CASSLGSGNSGNTIYF.

This clonotype was seen a handful of times. The J gene is TRBJ2-1, the V gene TRBV3-1; TRBD2 matches at 9 bases. This CDR3 region has 13 residues. Germline assignment: CDR1 LGHDT and CDR2 YNNKEL (reference sequence). The V and J ends lost 10 bases and 5 bases, in that order; junction bases with no gene match: 6. The CDR3 DNA is TGTGCCACCGGGACTAGCATTAACAATGAGCAGTTCTTC. Residues: CATGTSINNEQFF.

This clonotype was seen a handful of times. The CDR3 spells CASSQGWQGHNEQFF. CDR3 coding DNA: TGTGCCAGCAGCCAAGGTTGGCAGGGACACAATGAGCAGTTCTTC. This chain connects TRBV4-2 to TRBJ2-1; either TRBD1 or TRBD2 may supply D (5 bases each). V dropped 1 base and J dropped 5 bases, with 12 bases sitting between them. Germline V gene sequence: CDR1 LGHNA, CDR2 YNFKEQ. This CDR3 is built from 15 residues.

In this sample, this clonotype turned up many times. V is TRBV20-1 and J is TRBJ2-3, with 9 bases that match TRBD2. This CDR3 has 16 residues. The V gene end was trimmed by 2 bases and the J gene end by 8 bases; junction bases not matched to a gene: 14. CDR1 is DFQATT and CDR2 is SNEGSKA in the germline V gene (reference sequence). The CDR3 reads CSARPFEREATFTQYF. The CDR3 nucleotides are TGCAGTGCTAGACCTTTTGAGCGGGAGGCAACCTTTACGCAGTATTTT.

This clonotype has just a few counts. This chain links TRBV14 with TRBJ1-6; D gene uncertain. V was pared by 4 bases and J by 8 bases, with 9 bases between. This CDR3 has 13 residues. Per the germline V gene, CDR1 is SGHDN and CDR2 is FVKESK. The CDR3 coding sequence is TGTGCCAGCAGCCTGTCGGCCTATTCACCCCTCCACTTT. It yields the protein CASSLSAYSPLHF.

This clonotype occurred many times. CDR3 bases: TGTGCCACCAGTGATCTGGGGGACAGGGGACGCACAGATACGCAGTATTTT. Translated, it gives CATSDLGDRGRTDTQYF. The chain employs TRBV24-1 and TRBJ2-3; 10 nucleotides agree with TRBD1. The V gene end was trimmed by 3 bases and the J gene end by 1 base; junction bases not matched to a gene: 6. The CDR3 runs 17 residues. CDR1 KGHDR and CDR2 SFDVKD come from the germline V gene.

This clonotype was observed at least ten times. This sequence joins TRBV29-1 and TRBJ2-3; D is perhaps TRBD1 (6 bases). Trimming cost V 4 bases and J 0 bases, with 11 bases left between them. Germline values: CDR1 SQVTM, CDR2 ANQGSEA. The CDR3 has 14 residues. This CDR3 is CSVGVRGSTDTQYF. The CDR3 DNA sequence: TGCAGCGTTGGTGTCAGGGGAAGCACAGATACGCAGTATTTT.

The sample holds a few counts of this clonotype. The chain is built from TRBV10-3 and TRBJ1-4; D is ambiguous. The CDR3 extends over 12 amino acids. CDR1 is ENHRY and CDR2 is SYGVKD in the germline V gene. The germline V and J ends were trimmed by 6 bases and 5 bases, with 7 bases remaining between them. The CDR3 DNA reads as TGTGCCATCAGGGGAACAAATGAAAAACTGTTTTTT. It translates to CAIRGTNEKLFF.

There are a few counts of this clonotype. The CDR3 nucleotides read TGCAGCGTCGTGACAGGGGAAGACTATGGCTACACCTTC. It translates to CSVVTGEDYGYTF. The genes are TRBV29-1 and TRBJ1-2; 8 nucleotides align to TRBD1. Trimming at V came to 6 bases and at J to 3 bases, leaving 6 bases not matched to a gene. Germline V gives CDR1 SQVTM, CDR2 ANQGSEA. This CDR3 comprises 13 residues.